The 18 T cell receptor beta chains below were found in one sample sequenced in a study of cytomegalovirus exposure and HLA in healthy donors. The PCR made use of 60 Vbeta and 13 Jbeta primers. Clones were sequenced by immunoSEQ multiplex PCR, and TCRdb holds only the in-frame ones, with some missing. Of 140,000 or so clones in the sample, roughly a tenth were seen once. Material: PBMCs. Receptor source: a male donor in good health and CMV-seronegative.

The chain employs TRBV7-2 and TRBJ2-1, with 7 bases that match TRBD2. The CDR3 runs to 16 residues. The V gene's germline CDR1 is SGHTA and CDR2 FQGNSA. V was pared by 6 bases and J by 5 bases, with 13 bases of the junction left unmatched. The CDR3 nucleotides read TGTGCCAGCAGGGACCCGTTGCGGGAGTCTAACAATGAGCAGTTCTTC. This translates into CASRDPLRESNNEQFF.

This clone was recorded a few times. The V call is TRBV30, the J call TRBJ1-1; D perhaps matches TRBD1 (5 bases). The V end lost 2 bases, the J end lost 8 bases, and 12 bases lay between the germline ends. CDR3 size: 12 residues. Germline-derived CDR1 and CDR2 are GTSNPN and SVGIG (reference sequence). CDR3 protein: CAWSLYGGEAFF. The CDR3 coding sequence is TGTGCCTGGAGTCTATATGGGGGGGAAGCTTTCTTT.

The gene calls are TRBV30 and TRBJ2-3; 13 nucleotides agree with TRBD2. The CDR3 length is 13 residues. Germline V CDR1 and CDR2: GTSNPN, SVGIG (reference sequence). The CDR3 spells CAGGTSGADTQYF. CDR3 DNA: TGTGCTGGGGGGACTAGCGGGGCGGATACGCAGTATTTT.

The chain uses TRBV10-3 and TRBJ2-1; no firm D call. CDR1 and CDR2 (germline): ENHRY, SYGVKD. The CDR3 runs to 13 residues. Trimming took 4 bases from V and 5 from J, leaving 9 bases between them. In nucleotides, the CDR3 is TGTGCCATCAGTGCCGGGTCGAACAATGAGCAGTTCTTC. Its translation is CAISAGSNNEQFF.

The chain recombines TRBV7-2 with TRBJ1-2; D is unresolved. Germline lookup yields CDR1 SGHTA and CDR2 FQGNSA. Trimming left V 1 base short and J 8 bases short, with 8 bases between. The CDR3 extends over 12 amino acids. The CDR3 region is CASSLDTAGYTF. CDR3 nucleotides: TGTGCCAGCAGCTTAGACACAGCAGGCTACACCTTC.

The rearrangement uses TRBV2 and TRBJ2-7; 12 bases map to TRBD2. The V segment lost 7 bases and the J segment 7 bases; nucleotides outside the gene matches: 5. This CDR3 contains 13 residues. Per germline, CDR1 SNHLY and CDR2 FYNNEI. The CDR3 spells CASNRLAGVEQYF. The DNA of the CDR3 is TGTGCCAGCAACCGACTAGCGGGAGTTGAGCAGTACTTC.

This clone was detected a few times. The genes are TRBV27 and TRBJ2-5; maybe TRBD2 (5 bases). There are 16 residues in the CDR3. Germline V gene data show CDR1 as MNHEY and CDR2 as SMNVEV (reference sequence). V was pared by 8 bases and J by 7 bases, with 26 bases between. Here the CDR3 reads CASGSPVLVSPGTQYF. The CDR3 coding sequence is TGTGCCAGCGGATCACCCGTACTAGTCTCACCGGGGACCCAGTACTTC.

The CDR3 here is CASSYSREGNIQYF. CDR3 DNA: TGTGCCAGCAGTTACTCGCGGGAGGGAAACATTCAGTACTTC. The genes are TRBV6-5 and TRBJ2-4, with 9 bases matching TRBD2. The CDR3 is 14 amino acids. V shed 0 bases, J shed 6 bases, and the junction held 0 bases outside the gene matches. Germline CDR1 and CDR2: MNHEY and SVGAGI.

This clone has more than one count but fewer than ten. The chain links TRBV5-6 to TRBJ2-5, with a tentative D call TRBD1 (5 bases). The CDR3 totals 14 residues. Germline loops: CDR1 SGHDT, CDR2 YYEEEE. V lost 1 base to trimming and J lost 5 bases, with 12 bases between them. For the CDR3, the DNA is TGTGCCAGCAGCTTGTTCAGGGATTGGGAGACCCAGTACTTC. Encoded protein: CASSLFRDWETQYF.

CDR3 coding DNA: TGTGCCAGCAGCCTTACCGGGACAGGGGGAGAAGGAGCTTTCTTT. This gives the protein CASSLTGTGGEGAFF. V usage is TRBV7-9 and J usage is TRBJ1-1; TRBD1 matches at 11 bases. Germline loops: CDR1 SEHNR, CDR2 FQNEAQ (reference sequence). V was pared by 5 bases and J by 10 bases, with 12 bases of the junction left unmatched. This CDR3 spans 15 amino acids.

This CDR3 reads CASSSGARDTQYF. CDR3 nucleotides: TGCGCCAGCAGCAGCGGGGCTCGGGATACGCAGTATTTT. This chain joins TRBV5-1 and TRBJ2-3; 7 bases match TRBD2. The CDR3 covers 13 residues. V dropped 4 bases and J dropped 6; count of bases not matched to a gene: 5. In germline, CDR1 is SGHRS, CDR2 YFSETQ.

This clone turned up a few times. The chain employs TRBV5-4 and TRBJ1-1, with 9 bases that match TRBD1. Germline V CDR1 and CDR2: SGHNT, YYREEE (reference sequence). V was clipped by 1 base and J by 1 base; unmatched bases: 5. The CDR3 consists of 16 residues. The CDR3 DNA follows: TGTGCCAGCAGCTTGATCACAGGGGGCAGGAACACTGAAGCTTTCTTT. Protein: CASSLITGGRNTEAFF. The complete variable domain, with remaining parts taken from reference TRBV5-4 and TRBJ1-1, reads ETGVTQSPTHLIKTRGQQVTLRCSSQSGHNTVSWYQQALGQGPQFIFQYYREEENGRGNFPPRFSGLQFPNYSSELNVNALELDDSALYLCASSLITGGRNTEAFFGQGTRLTVV.

This clone was seen a handful of times. The J gene is TRBJ2-3, the V gene TRBV7-3, with D possibly matching TRBD1 (5 bases). The CDR3 is made up of 14 amino acids. Germline V gene sequence: CDR1 SGHTA, CDR2 FQGTGA. V was clipped by 3 bases and J by 3 bases, with 10 bases between them. In DNA form, the CDR3 reads TGTGCCAGCAGCTTTGACAGCCTGACAGATACGCAGTATTTT. Its protein is CASSFDSLTDTQYF.

This clone turned up a few times. The V and J genes are TRBV4-1 and TRBJ1-2, with 7 positions matching TRBD1. Germline CDR1 is MGHRA and CDR2 is YSYEKL. Losses at the gene ends were 5 bases for V and 4 bases for J; bases not matched to a gene: 13. This CDR3 has 16 residues. CDR3 in amino acids: CASSFYDRASSYGYTF. The CDR3, as DNA: TGCGCCAGCAGCTTCTACGACAGGGCAAGCAGCTATGGCTACACCTTC.

In this sample, this clone turned up once. This chain links TRBV11-3 with TRBJ2-1; TRBD1 matches at 7 bases. This CDR3 spans 14 amino acids. V dropped 5 bases and J dropped 0; count of bases not matched to a gene: 1. CDR1 is SGHNT and CDR2 is YENEEA in the germline V gene. CDR3 DNA: TGTGCCAGCAGCCGGGACAGCTCCTACAATGAGCAGTTCTTC. Translation: CASSRDSSYNEQFF.

The chain joins TRBV29-1 to TRBJ2-7; 9 bases map to TRBD1. From germline, CDR1 is SQVTM and CDR2 ANQGSEA. Unmatched junction bases numbered 8, after V lost 0 bases and J lost 2 bases. The CDR3 runs to 16 residues. This chain's CDR3 is CSVEDGDREGPYEQYF. CDR3 sequence (DNA): TGCAGCGTTGAAGATGGGGACAGGGAGGGCCCCTACGAGCAGTACTTC.

This clone showed up just a few times. The CDR3 sequence: CASSLSSGGFGEQYF. The CDR3 DNA reads TGCGCCAGCAGCTTGTCGTCAGGGGGTTTCGGCGAGCAGTACTTC. The chain is built from TRBV5-1 and TRBJ2-7; TRBD1 matches at 7 bases. CDR1 and CDR2 from the germline V gene are SGHRS and YFSETQ. The CDR3 has 15 amino acids. V shed 1 base, J shed 6 bases, and the junction held 10 bases outside the gene matches.

There are a few counts of this clone. CDR3 region: CASSFTRGTNEKLFF. The CDR3 nucleotides read TGTGCCAGCAGCTTCACTAGGGGGACTAATGAAAAACTGTTTTTT. The chain couples TRBV7-9 to TRBJ1-4, with a weak D call TRBD1 (6 bases). The germline V gene has CDR1 SEHNR and CDR2 FQNEAQ (reference sequence). The V end was cut by 3 bases, the J end by 2 bases, with 10 bases between. The CDR3 is 15 amino acids.